Each of the 12 T cell receptor beta chains below was sequenced from the same sample in a study of beta chain features in type 1 diabetes. Sequencing targeted expressed TCRB transcripts, as all isolated RNA had been reverse transcribed. Sequenced by immunoSEQ multiplex PCR; TCRdb stores in-frame clones only, minus some. Of some 44,000 clones listed, roughly half are singletons. Sequenced input: Tregs from blood. The receptor set was obtained from a woman younger than 30 in good health.

The chain carries TRBV5-1 and TRBJ1-3, with D unclear. The CDR3 consists of 15 residues. CDR1 and CDR2 from the germline V gene are SGHRS and YFSETQ. V lost 4 bases, J lost 3 bases, and 14 bases lay in between. CDR3 in DNA: TGCGCCAGCAGCCGTTCCCACCGGGATGGAAACACCATATATTTT. Translating it yields CASSRSHRDGNTIYF.

The chain joins TRBV5-1 to TRBJ2-1; weak D call: TRBD2 (5 bases). The CDR3 extends over 16 amino acids. Trimming took off 0 bases at V and 5 bases at J, with 15 bases between the two ends. Germline lookup yields CDR1 SGHRS and CDR2 YFSETQ. CDR3 in amino acids: CASSLEGGLGNNEQFF. The CDR3 DNA reads TGCGCCAGCAGCTTGGAGGGCGGGCTGGGGAACAATGAGCAGTTCTTC.

This sequence joins TRBV7-9 and TRBJ2-1; TRBD2 matches 7 bases. J gave up 4 bases and V 5 bases, and 8 bases lay outside the gene matches. The CDR3 totals 15 residues. The germline V gene has CDR1 SEHNR and CDR2 FQNEAQ (reference sequence). This chain's CDR3 is CASSEGLPKYNEQFF. The CDR3 DNA sequence: TGTGCCAGCAGCGAGGGACTACCTAAATACAATGAGCAGTTCTTC.

The genes are TRBV5-4 and TRBJ2-7; D might be TRBD2 (5 bases). CDR1 SGHNT and CDR2 YYREEE come from the germline V gene (reference sequence). With 0 bases removed from V and 1 base from J, the gap between germline ends came to 14 bases. This CDR3 comprises 16 residues. CDR3 amino acids: CASSLGWSGRSYEQYF. The CDR3 DNA follows: TGTGCCAGCAGCTTGGGTTGGTCGGGGAGATCCTACGAGCAGTACTTC. The complete variable domain, with remaining parts taken from reference TRBV5-4 and TRBJ2-7, reads ETGVTQSPTHLIKTRGQQVTLRCSSQSGHNTVSWYQQALGQGPQFIFQYYREEENGRGNFPPRFSGLQFPNYSSELNVNALELDDSALYLCASSLGWSGRSYEQYFGPGTRLTVT.

This clone was found a few times. Other DNA sequences in this specimen translate into the identical CDR3. The chain carries TRBV30 and TRBJ1-5; 7 bases agree with TRBD1. In germline, CDR1 is GTSNPN, CDR2 SVGIG (reference sequence). The CDR3 loop spans 14 amino acids. With V trimmed by 3 bases and J by 6 bases, 8 bases remained unmatched. This chain's CDR3 is CAWRLTGTGQPQHF. Written as DNA, the CDR3 is TGTGCCTGGAGATTGACAGGGACGGGTCAGCCCCAGCATTTT.

Only a few counts were recorded for this clone. V and J are TRBV7-3 and TRBJ1-1; a possible D gene is TRBD1 (6 bases). The germline V gene has CDR1 SGHTA and CDR2 FQGTGA. The V end lost 8 bases, the J end lost 0 bases, and 10 bases lay between the germline ends. The length of the CDR3 is 13 residues. The CDR3 DNA is TGTGCCAGCGGAGGACAGCTGAACACTGAAGCTTTCTTT. Its translation is CASGGQLNTEAFF.

This clone was seen a few times. The V gene is TRBV5-1, the J gene TRBJ1-4, with TRBD1 matching 11 bases. The V and J ends lost 4 bases and 5 bases, in that order; junction bases with no gene match: 4. The CDR3 is made up of 15 amino acids. Germline lookup yields CDR1 SGHRS and CDR2 YFSETQ. CDR3 bases: TGCGCCAGCAGCATCGGGACAGGGGGGAATGAAAAACTGTTTTTT. Encoded protein: CASSIGTGGNEKLFF. Using reference TRBV5-1 and TRBJ1-4 for the parts outside the CDR3, the full variable domain is KAGVTQTPRYLIKTRGQQVTLSCSPISGHRSVSWYQQTPGQGLQFLFEYFSETQRNKGNFPGRFSGRQFSNSRSEMNVSTLELGDSALYLCASSIGTGGNEKLFFGSGTQLSVL.

This sequence joins TRBV28 and TRBJ2-1; 8 bases align to TRBD1. CDR3 length: 16 residues. Germline lookup yields CDR1 MDHEN and CDR2 SYDVKM. With 4 bases clipped from V and 7 bases from J, the junction kept 12 bases outside the gene matches. CDR3 sequence reads: CASSSNTGTGFNEQFF. In DNA, the CDR3 is TGTGCCAGCAGTTCGAACACCGGGACAGGCTTTAATGAGCAGTTCTTC.

This chain joins TRBV7-8 and TRBJ1-5; D unresolved. The CDR3 covers 13 residues. Germline loops: CDR1 SGHVS, CDR2 FQNEAQ. The ends were cut back, 1 base at V and 7 bases at J, with 8 bases in the middle. The CDR3, as DNA: TGTGCCAGCAGCTTAGGAGGGTTCCAGCCCCAGCATTTT. This codes for CASSLGGFQPQHF.

This chain links TRBV7-2 with TRBJ1-5; 7 positions agree with TRBD1. With V trimmed by 5 bases and J by 3 bases, 7 bases remained unmatched. The CDR3 is 15 residues long. The germline V gene has CDR1 SGHTA and CDR2 FQGNSA. The DNA for the CDR3 is TGTGCCAGCAGCCCACCCGGGACAGACAATCAGCCCCAGCATTTT. Translation gives CASSPPGTDNQPQHF.

This chain uses TRBV30 with TRBJ2-1; TRBD1 matches at 7 bases. Germline values: CDR1 GTSNPN, CDR2 SVGIG (reference sequence). CDR3 length equals 16 residues. Germline trimming cut 2 bases from V and 3 bases from J; bases unmatched to any gene: 10. In DNA, the CDR3 is TGTGCCTGGAGTTCAGTACAGGGGCAGAGCTACAATGAGCAGTTCTTC. Translating gives CAWSSVQGQSYNEQFF.

This chain links TRBV7-2 with TRBJ2-1; a weak D match, TRBD2 (6 bases). CDR3 length: 16 amino acids. The V end was cut by 1 base, the J end by 6 bases, with 16 bases between. The germline CDR1 and CDR2 sequences are SGHTA and FQGNSA. The CDR3 reads CASSLEGGIRGNEQFF. The CDR3 DNA follows: TGTGCCAGCAGCTTAGAGGGCGGGATAAGGGGCAATGAGCAGTTCTTC. The full variable domain, rest sourced from reference TRBV7-2 and TRBJ2-1, is GAGVSQSPSNKVTEKGKDVELRCDPISGHTALYWYRQSLGQGLEFLIYFQGNSAPDKSGLPSDRFSAERTGGSVSTLTIQRTQQEDSAVYLCASSLEGGIRGNEQFFGPGTRLTVL.